The present T cell receptor beta chain was sequenced within a study of T cells after yellow fever vaccination (dated by TCRdb to between 2018 and 2020). Looking at the study overall: Libraries from fractions with low cell numbers were prepared with the SMART-Seq v4 Ultra Low Input RNA kit. To track T-cell clones before and after primary and booster YFV17D yellow fever vaccination, bulk TCR alpha and beta repertoires were sequenced longitudinally. Two healthy male donors made up the cohort, one aged 18 to 30 years and the other aged 30 to 39 years. Blood was drawn at multiple timepoints before and after primary and secondary immunization, with bulk PBMC replicates and cell subsets isolated. Study-wide conclusions, independent of this receptor: Most clones expanded after primary vaccination were re-detected after the booster (96% of CD4 and more than 70% of CD8), suggesting broad memory maintenance. A small fraction of clonotypes appeared in both the CD4 and CD8 compartments, likely as a result of convergent recombination. Because abundant contaminating clonotypes from the bulk population could be contained in FACS-sorted repertoires, computational filtering was required. Because the study included only a couple of donors, the extent to which the findings can be generalized is limited. The secondary T-cell response was weaker than the primary response but faster, peaking on day 5 instead of day 15.

The sample's treatment or condition label, decoded: live attenuated yellow fever vaccine strain. At each blood-draw timepoint, two biological replicates of bulk PBMCs were collected. PBMCs were isolated from peripheral blood using a standard Ficoll-Paque protocol. TriZol was used to extract RNA from bulk PBMCs, from CD4 and CD8 fractions, and from dextramer-positive and dextramer-negative fractions. TCR cDNA was synthesized by 5'RACE template switching, which introduced a universal primer site and unique molecular identifiers. Priming for cDNA synthesis came from both the TCR alpha and TCR beta constant segments. Library amplification involved two PCR steps, and the second step added sample barcodes and sequencing adapters. Sequencing of the libraries was done on either Illumina HiSeq 2500 (2x100 bp) or NovaSeq (2x150 bp). The published analysis was carried out like this. MIGEC handled demultiplexing of reads and collapsing into UMI consensus sequences, while MiXCR performed V(D)J alignment. Using edgeR on replicate PBMC samples, clonotypes were called vaccine-responding if FDR was below 0.01 and the log2 fold change was above 5 up to day 15. CD4 or CD8 identity was assigned to each bulk clonotype according to whether the clonotype was present at higher abundance in the sequenced CD4 repertoire or the sequenced CD8 repertoire. TCRdb handled the public reads itself, with Q25 trimming in fastp and clone calling in MiXCR, and kept productive beta chains. Each record represents a unique CDR3 protein, reported with the most common genes and DNA among its rows. TCRdb, not the original authors, processed these V and J calls. For this sample there are roughly 500,000 distinct CDR3 sequences; 15% to 20% appear just once. The ten largest clones capture more than 13% of the sample.

CDR1 and CDR2, per the germline V gene, are LGHNA and YSLEER. The CDR3 holds 14 amino acids from the cysteine to the phenylalanine. Of the read, only the CDR3 DNA is kept; its 42 bases are in frame from base 1. As regards this clonotype: The antigen it binds to is not known. The junction does not match germline at one end; this may be a read error.

This sequence uses TRBV4-3 and TRBJ2-1; TRBD1 might be the D gene, on 6 matching bases. The sequence was collected from a man aged 25 to 40 who received the YFV17D yellow fever vaccine. This specimen consisted of PBMCs, obtained 15 days after the yellow fever booster vaccination. CDR3 loop: CASSKDQGFNEQFF. The DNA reads TGCGCCAGCAGCAAAGACCAGGGGTTCAATGAGCAGTTCTTC.